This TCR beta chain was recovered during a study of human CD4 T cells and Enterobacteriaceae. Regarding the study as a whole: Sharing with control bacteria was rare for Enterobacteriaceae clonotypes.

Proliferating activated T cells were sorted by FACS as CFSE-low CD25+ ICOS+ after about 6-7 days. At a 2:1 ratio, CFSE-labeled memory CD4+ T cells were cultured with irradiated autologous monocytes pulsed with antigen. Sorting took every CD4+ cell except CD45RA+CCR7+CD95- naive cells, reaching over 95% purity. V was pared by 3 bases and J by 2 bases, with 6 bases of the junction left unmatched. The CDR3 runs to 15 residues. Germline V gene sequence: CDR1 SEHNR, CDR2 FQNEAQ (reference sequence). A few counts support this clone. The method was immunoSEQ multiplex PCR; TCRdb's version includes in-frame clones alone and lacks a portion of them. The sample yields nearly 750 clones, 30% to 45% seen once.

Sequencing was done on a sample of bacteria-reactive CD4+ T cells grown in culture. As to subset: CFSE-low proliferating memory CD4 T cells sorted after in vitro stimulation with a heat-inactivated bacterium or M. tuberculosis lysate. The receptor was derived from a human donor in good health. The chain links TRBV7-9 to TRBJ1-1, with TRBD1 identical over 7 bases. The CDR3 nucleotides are TGTGCCAGCAGCTTGGCGGGGACAGTCAACACTGAAGCTTTCTTT. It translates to CASSLAGTVNTEAFF.